This TCR beta chain was captured in a study of blood T cell repertoires in COVID-19. The germline V gene encodes CDR1 SGHDT and CDR2 YYEEEE. The CDR3 is made up of 15 amino acids. Trimming cost V 4 bases and J 4 bases; bases outside gene matches: 7. In the source study's methods: Amplified reference gene primers provided the basis for estimating nucleated cell counts. Assay used: immunoSEQ multiplex PCR; TCRdb lists only in-frame clones, some missing. The V and J calls and clone size are taken from that table; D and trimming were inferred from the DNA. The table records fewer than 500,000 clones, roughly nine tenths of them present only once.

The sequencing input was PBMCs or T cells enriched from blood (not recorded which). This TCR was sampled from a woman between 18 and 29 years old with acute COVID-19. V usage is TRBV5-6 and J usage is TRBJ2-2, with 7 bases lining up with TRBD1. CDR3 sequence: CASSVQGLGTGELFF. CDR3 in DNA: TGTGCCAGCAGCGTACAGGGGCTGGGCACCGGGGAGCTGTTTTTT.